The clone carrying this T cell receptor beta chain was observed a handful of times. What it binds is unknown. The data were taken from a study of cytotoxic CD8 clonotypes in ibrutinib-treated CLL. Overall study results and limits: Public clonotypes were rare and shrank or held steady on treatment. Clonality was higher at ibrutinib response and returned toward baseline at progression.

Trimming removed 0 bases from V and 7 bases from J, with 15 bases in between. The CDR3 is 16 residues long. CDR1 is MNHEY and CDR2 is SVGAGI in the germline V gene. Assay: immunoSEQ multiplex PCR; the TCRdb copy retains only in-frame clones and omits some. Of 55,000 to 80,000 clones in the sample, roughly 59% were seen once. V usage is TRBV6-5 and J usage is TRBJ2-2; D uncertain. The sample consisted of PBMCs, taken after 12 months of ibrutinib treatment. The sequence was obtained from a human donor with chronic lymphocytic leukemia. The CDR3 sequence: CASSYSILLTGGELFF. The CDR3 nucleotides read TGTGCCAGCAGTTACTCGATACTCCTAACCGGCGGGGAGCTGTTTTTT.